This paragraph reports one T cell receptor beta chain. Its cognate antigen has yet to be identified. One base away there is no much larger clone; base qualities are not given. Whole blood was collected in K2EDTA tubes by collaborating institutions according to the institutions' own protocols. For TCRbeta analysis, collaborator samples were shipped as frozen whole blood, as isolated PBMCs, or as DNA extracted from either sample type. TCRbeta CDR3 regions were amplified from genomic DNA by means of the immunoSEQ Assay, a bias-controlled multiplex PCR. The authors' analysis ran thus. Nucleated cell counts per sample were estimated from amplification of reference gene primers within the assay. To quantify the absolute abundance of each unique TCRbeta CDR3 rearrangement, sequence reads were collapsed and filtered. Productive Simpson clonality was computed per sample as the square root of Simpson's diversity index over productive rearrangements. This immuneACCESS table, as held by TCRdb, lists in-frame sequences with V and J called but not all clones. Of the missing ones, under half trace to an unresolved V gene in checked studies; the others have no known cause. V and J calls and clone size are copied from that table; D and trimming were computed from the DNA. This sample comprises roughly 90,000 clones, approximately 87% of them detected only once. 0.85% to 1.3% of the sample goes to the ten largest clones.

This entry belongs to a study of blood T cell repertoires in COVID-19 (dated by TCRdb to 2020 to 2022). Regarding the study in general: Collaborator samples came from the United States, Italy and Spain and covered acute and convalescent phases of COVID-19. The prospective study material was composed of cDNA or gDNA derived from T cells, B-cell-depleted T cells, or PBMCs. Deeply sampled blood TCRbeta repertoires from subjects exposed to, actively infected with, or recovered from COVID-19 were included in the dataset. The repertoires were made available in a free public database intended to serve as a resource for research on the immune response to SARS-CoV-2. The samples were drawn from the first 160 participants of the ongoing ImmuneRACE study and from more than 1,000 subjects provided by 6 global collaborators. Sample metadata almost always included a de-identified subject ID, COVID-19 status, age in years and sex. Where available, HLA class I and class II types were taken from metadata supplied by the sample provider and were not determined by assay-based typing. Here is what the overall study found, with its caveats: How much clinical and demographic metadata was included differed by source and by participant, and the metadata was provided uncurated.

Counted from cysteine to phenylalanine, this CDR3 has 13 amino acids. Kept here is only the CDR3 DNA, which spans 39 bases and is read in frame from base 1. The CDR1 and CDR2 encoded by the germline V gene are MDHEN and SYDVKM. V is pared back by 6 bases and J by 4 bases, with 12 bases lying between the germline termini. Sequencing was performed on peripheral blood. The source of this sequence is a human donor in a cohort sampled during active COVID-19. The V and J segments used are TRBV28 and TRBJ1-2, with the D gene not clear enough to name. Read as DNA, the sequence is TGTGCCAGCAGCCCCGTCGCCGGCTATGGCTACACCTTC. The encoded protein is CASSPVAGYGYTF.